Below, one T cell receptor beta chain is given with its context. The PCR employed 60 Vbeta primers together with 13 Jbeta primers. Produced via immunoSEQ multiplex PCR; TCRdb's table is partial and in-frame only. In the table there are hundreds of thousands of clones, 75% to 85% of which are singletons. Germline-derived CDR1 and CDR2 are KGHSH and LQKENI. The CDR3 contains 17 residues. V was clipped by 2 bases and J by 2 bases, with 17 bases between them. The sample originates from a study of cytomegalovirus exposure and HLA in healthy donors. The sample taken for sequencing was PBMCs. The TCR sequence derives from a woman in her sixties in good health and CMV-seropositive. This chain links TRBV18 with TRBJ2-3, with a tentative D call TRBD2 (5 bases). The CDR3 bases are TGTGCCAGCTCACCATTCGAGGGCCAGACTATCACAGATACGCAGTATTTT. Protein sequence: CASSPFEGQTITDTQYF.